Below, 17 T cell receptor beta chains from the same sample are listed, as sequenced in a study of blood T cell repertoires in COVID-19. The data were produced by immunoSEQ multiplex PCR, yet TCRdb's version contains in-frame clones alone and is incomplete. The data contain some 140,000 clones, roughly 80% of them singletons. The material sequenced was peripheral blood. These receptors originate from an elderly man with acute or convalescent COVID-19.

About this clone: Other DNA sequences in this specimen translate into the identical CDR3. The J gene is TRBJ2-3, the V gene TRBV7-2; 7 bases align to TRBD2. The germline V gene encodes CDR1 SGHTA and CDR2 FQGNSA. The CDR3 contains 16 residues. J was trimmed by 1 base and V by 1 base; bases with no gene match: 5. The CDR3 sequence: CASSLGGLAGTDTQYF. The CDR3 DNA reads TGTGCCAGCAGCTTAGGCGGGCTAGCGGGCACAGATACGCAGTATTTT.

This clone was detected once. This chain connects TRBV3-1 (or the pseudogene TRBV3-2) to TRBJ2-5, with 9 bases lining up with TRBD2. The CDR3 is 15 residues long. CDR1 and CDR2 (germline): LGHDT, YNNKEL (reference sequence). V lost 1 base, J lost 5 bases, and 5 bases stayed unmatched. As DNA, the CDR3 is TGTGCCAGCAGCCAAGTTTTGCGGGGGGGGGAGACCCAGTACTTC. Amino acids: CASSQVLRGGETQYF.

The chain combines TRBV11-3 with TRBJ1-5; 8 bases fit TRBD1. V gave up 3 bases and J gave up 4 bases; unmatched junction bases: 8. The germline V gene encodes CDR1 SGHNT and CDR2 YENEEA. The CDR3 is 16 residues long. CDR3 sequence (DNA): TGTGCCAGCAGCTTGCTGTTGGGACAGGCTAATCAGCCCCAGCATTTT. It is translated as CASSLLLGQANQPQHF.

The chain combines TRBV18 with TRBJ2-5; maybe TRBD1 (6 bases). Per germline, CDR1 KGHSH and CDR2 LQKENI. Trimming cost V 3 bases and J 5 bases, with 16 bases left between them. The CDR3 spans 15 residues. The CDR3 region is CASSPKMGARETQYF. CDR3 coding DNA: TGTGCCAGCTCACCTAAGATGGGGGCGCGGGAGACCCAGTACTTC.

This clone has just one count. V and J are TRBV24-1 and TRBJ2-2, with 8 bases lining up with TRBD1. The CDR3 loop spans 16 amino acids. The germline V gene encodes CDR1 KGHDR and CDR2 SFDVKD. The V gene end was trimmed by 0 bases and the J gene end by 5 bases; junction bases not matched to a gene: 4. This CDR3 is CATSDLTGGDTGELFF. As DNA, the CDR3 is TGTGCCACCAGTGATTTGACAGGGGGTGATACCGGGGAGCTGTTTTTT.

This clone was detected many times. The chain uses TRBV4-2 and TRBJ2-3, with 12 bases matching TRBD2. The CDR3 spans 15 residues. CDR1 and CDR2 from the germline V gene are LGHNA and YNFKEQ. The ends lost 4 bases at V and 3 bases at J; junction bases unmatched: 2. The CDR3: CASSLGTSGTDTQYF. CDR3 nucleotide sequence: TGTGCCAGCAGCCTGGGGACTAGCGGGACAGATACGCAGTATTTT.

The V gene is TRBV6-1, the J gene TRBJ2-3; 10 positions agree with TRBD2. Trimming cost V 2 bases and J 4 bases; bases outside gene matches: 6. The length of the CDR3 is 16 residues. Looked up from germline, CDR1 is MNHNS and CDR2 is SASEGT. CDR3 residues: CASSETSGGASDTQYF. The DNA of the CDR3 is TGTGCCAGCAGTGAAACGAGCGGGGGGGCCTCAGATACGCAGTATTTT.

V is TRBV18 and J is TRBJ1-1; perhaps TRBD1 as D (5 bases). The CDR3 has 14 amino acids. Germline loops: CDR1 KGHSH, CDR2 LQKENI. Trimming took 6 bases from V and 1 from J, leaving 12 bases between them. In nucleotides, the CDR3 is TGTGCCAGCTCGCAGGGTCCGACGAACACTGAAGCTTTCTTT. Its translation is CASSQGPTNTEAFF.

This chain links TRBV7-6 with TRBJ2-2, with 9 bases matching TRBD2. Germline values: CDR1 SGHVS, CDR2 FNYEAQ. V trimming: 0 bases; J trimming: 5 bases; junction bases outside the gene matches: 1. The CDR3 has 15 amino acids. CDR3 nucleotides: TGTGCCAGCAGCTTAGCTGCGGGGGGGACCGGGGAGCTGTTTTTT. This encodes CASSLAAGGTGELFF.

The chain links TRBV18 to TRBJ2-1, with 10 bases aligning to TRBD1. CDR1 KGHSH and CDR2 LQKENI come from the germline V gene. V trimming: 2 bases; J trimming: 2 bases; junction bases outside the gene matches: 3. The CDR3 runs to 16 residues. DNA for the CDR3: TGTGCCAGCTCACCAATGACAGGGGGCGCCTACAATGAGCAGTTCTTC. Its protein is CASSPMTGGAYNEQFF. Full variable domain (rest looked up from reference TRBV18 and TRBJ2-1): NAGVMQNPRHLVRRRGQEARLRCSPMKGHSHVYWYRQLPEEGLKFMVYLQKENIIDESGMPKERFSAEFPKEGPSILRIQQVVRGDSAAYFCASSPMTGGAYNEQFFGPGTRLTVL.

The chain recombines TRBV28 with TRBJ1-1; TRBD1 matches 7 bases. The CDR3 covers 15 residues. V dropped 4 bases and J dropped 5; count of bases not matched to a gene: 10. CDR1 MDHEN and CDR2 SYDVKM come from the germline V gene. In DNA, the CDR3 is TGTGCCAGCAGTTCGGTATCGACAGGGTTAACTGAAGCTTTCTTT. Its translation: CASSSVSTGLTEAFF.

V and J are TRBV2 and TRBJ1-6; perhaps TRBD1 as D (5 bases). Germline CDR1 reads SNHLY; CDR2 reads FYNNEI. With 6 bases removed from V and 7 bases from J, the gap between germline ends came to 16 bases. CDR3 length: 15 residues. In DNA, the CDR3 is TGTGCCAGCAGCGGAACGGGACTCCAGAATTCACCCCTCCACTTT. Encoded protein: CASSGTGLQNSPLHF.

The V call is TRBV19, the J call TRBJ1-1; no definite D call. V was pared by 0 bases and J by 2 bases, with 10 bases between. There are 15 residues in the CDR3. Germline assignment: CDR1 LNHDA and CDR2 SQIVND (reference sequence). The CDR3 DNA reads TGTGCCAGTAGTATAGATCAAGAGGTAAACACTGAAGCTTTCTTT. Encoded protein: CASSIDQEVNTEAFF.

V gene TRBV3-1 (or the pseudogene TRBV3-2) combines with J gene TRBJ1-5, with D possibly TRBD1 on 6 matching bases. The V end was cut by 5 bases, the J end by 7 bases, with 9 bases between. The length of the CDR3 is 12 residues. Germline CDR1 LGHDT, CDR2 YNNKEL (reference sequence). The DNA for the CDR3 is TGTGCCAGCAGCTATCAGGGGCAGCCCCAGCATTTT. Amino acid sequence: CASSYQGQPQHF.

The CDR3 here is CASSAELAGTYEQYF. Here the CDR3 DNA reads TGTGCCAGCAGTGCGGAACTAGCGGGGACCTACGAGCAGTACTTC. J is TRBJ2-7 and V is TRBV6-6; 10 bases map to TRBD2. Germline CDR1 reads MNHNY; CDR2 reads SVGAGI (reference sequence). This CDR3 contains 15 residues. V lost 5 bases, J lost 2 bases, and 6 bases stayed unmatched.

The chain links TRBV9 to TRBJ2-2, with TRBD2 as a possible D gene (5 bases). CDR3 length: 14 residues. Per the germline V gene, CDR1 is SGDLS and CDR2 is YYNGEE. Trimming took 0 bases from V and 6 from J, leaving 9 bases between them. CDR3 bases: TGTGCCAGCAGCGTAGGCCTGCGGGCCGGGGAGCTGTTTTTT. Translation: CASSVGLRAGELFF. Based on the CDR3 plus reference TRBV9 and TRBJ2-2, the full variable domain is DSGVTQTPKHLITATGQRVTLRCSPRSGDLSVYWYQQSLDQGLQFLIQYYNGEERAKGNILERFSAQQFPDLHSELNLSSLELGDSALYFCASSVGLRAGELFFGEGSRLTVL.

The chain joins TRBV3-1 (or the pseudogene TRBV3-2) to TRBJ1-1, with D perhaps TRBD1 (5 bases). This CDR3 has 14 residues. Trimming took off 5 bases at V and 5 bases at J, with 15 bases between the two ends. Germline assignment: CDR1 LGHDT and CDR2 YNNKEL (reference sequence). CDR3 loop: CASSSTTGGTEAFF. As DNA, the CDR3 is TGTGCCAGCAGCTCTACCACGGGGGGGACTGAAGCTTTCTTT.